This is a list of T cell receptor beta chains from one sample in a study of blood T cells in healthy people across ages. TCRdb itself ran the 5' RACE reads through MiXCR, one entry per CDR3 protein. Of 1.5 million to 2 million distinct CDR3 sequences listed, almost 35% are singletons. Sequencing used blood. These receptor sequences come from a woman in her 30s in good health. Each CDR3 is given with its conserved first and last residue. Fields, in order: clone size, CDR3 length, D gene, V gene, J gene, CDR3 protein, CDR3 DNA. D genes are given only for firm matches. Clone size is not always given. Where it is, it says once, few, many or a class for expanded clones.

abundance: -
len: 16
d_gene: -
v_gene: TRBV7-9
j_gene: TRBJ2-5
CDR3aa: CASSSNRDPGQETQYF
CDR3nt: TGTGCCAGCAGCTCGAACCGGGACCCCGGGCAAGAGACCCAGTACTTC

abundance: once
len: 16
d_gene: TRBD1
v_gene: TRBV4-2
j_gene: TRBJ2-3
CDR3aa: CASSQATGGKMDTQYF
CDR3nt: TGTGCCAGCAGCCAAGCGACAGGGGGCAAGATGGATACGCAGTATTTT

abundance: few
len: 13
d_gene: TRBD2
v_gene: TRBV20-1
j_gene: TRBJ2-5
CDR3aa: CSARGRGEETQYF
CDR3nt: TGCAGTGCTCGCGGGAGAGGAGAAGAGACCCAGTACTTC

abundance: few
len: 15
d_gene: TRBD2
v_gene: TRBV5-1
j_gene: TRBJ2-5
CDR3aa: CASSNPGTSQIEQYF
CDR3nt: TGCGCCAGCAGCAACCCCGGGACTAGCCAAATTGAGCAGTACTTC

abundance: -
len: 16
d_gene: TRBD2
v_gene: TRBV28
j_gene: TRBJ2-7
CDR3aa: CASSFPFAGTSYEQYF
CDR3nt: TGTGCCAGCAGTTTCCCTTTCGCCGGGACTAGCTACGAGCAGTACTTC

abundance: many
len: 15
d_gene: -
v_gene: TRBV4-1
j_gene: TRBJ2-4
CDR3aa: CASSQVRRAKNIQYF
CDR3nt: TGCGCCAGCAGCCAAGTTCGAAGGGCCAAAAACATTCAGTACTTC

abundance: few
len: 16
d_gene: TRBD2
v_gene: TRBV6-5
j_gene: TRBJ2-2
CDR3aa: CASSPGLVANTGELFF
CDR3nt: TGTGCCAGCAGTCCGGGACTAGTCGCGAACACCGGGGAGCTGTTTTTT

abundance: -
len: 16
d_gene: TRBD2
v_gene: TRBV9
j_gene: TRBJ2-1
CDR3aa: CASSLPGTSGSNEQFF
CDR3nt: TGTGCCAGCAGCCTACCCGGGACTAGCGGGTCAAATGAGCAGTTCTTC

abundance: few
len: 13
d_gene: -
v_gene: TRBV13
j_gene: TRBJ2-1
CDR3aa: CASSPGGLAEMFF
CDR3nt: TGTGCCAGCAGCCCCGGGGGGCTAGCGGAGATGTTCTTC

abundance: -
len: 12
d_gene: -
v_gene: TRBV20-1
j_gene: TRBJ1-5
CDR3aa: CSASSINQPQHF
CDR3nt: TGCAGTGCTAGCAGCATCAATCAGCCCCAGCATTTT

abundance: -
len: 17
d_gene: -
v_gene: TRBV7-2
j_gene: TRBJ2-7
CDR3aa: CASSLGHGGLSSYEQYF
CDR3nt: TGTGCCAGCAGCTTAGGTCATGGGGGCCTCAGCTCCTACGAGCAGTACTTC

abundance: -
len: 14
d_gene: TRBD2
v_gene: TRBV10-2
j_gene: TRBJ2-7
CDR3aa: CASSEREGRGEQYF
CDR3nt: TGCGCCAGCAGTGAACGGGAGGGCCGAGGAGAGCAGTACTTC

abundance: -
len: 15
d_gene: TRBD1
v_gene: TRBV25-1
j_gene: TRBJ2-5
CDR3aa: CASSATGGPLETQYF
CDR3nt: TGTGCCAGCAGTGCGACAGGGGGTCCTCTGGAGACCCAGTACTTC

abundance: -
len: 17
d_gene: TRBD1
v_gene: TRBV5-1
j_gene: TRBJ2-7
CDR3aa: CASSLPPGTGLNYEQYF
CDR3nt: TGCGCCAGCAGCCTCCCACCAGGGACAGGATTAAACTACGAGCAGTACTTC

abundance: few
len: 16
d_gene: TRBD2
v_gene: TRBV11-2
j_gene: TRBJ2-1
CDR3aa: CASSPISGRSHNEQFF
CDR3nt: TGTGCCAGCAGCCCGATTAGCGGGAGGTCCCACAATGAGCAGTTCTTC

abundance: -
len: 14
d_gene: -
v_gene: TRBV20-1
j_gene: TRBJ2-1
CDR3aa: CNLDSMSSYNEQFF
CDR3nt: TGCAATTTGGACTCGATGAGCTCCTACAATGAGCAGTTCTTC

abundance: few
len: 15
d_gene: TRBD2
v_gene: TRBV7-2
j_gene: TRBJ2-7
CDR3aa: CASSSPSGSPGEQYF
CDR3nt: TGTGCCAGCAGCTCACCTAGCGGGAGTCCGGGCGAGCAGTACTTC

abundance: many
len: 14
d_gene: TRBD1
v_gene: TRBV6-2/TRBV6-3
j_gene: TRBJ2-5
CDR3aa: CASSYGTGGMSQYF
CDR3nt: TGTGCCAGCAGTTATGGGACAGGGGGAATGTCCCAGTACTTC